One T cell receptor (beta chain) is described in this entry. Its target is unknown. Unique molecular identifiers were incorporated into the prepared TCRbeta library. Using its own MiXCR run on the PCR reads, TCRdb lists one record per CDR3 protein. Of 530,000 or so distinct CDR3 sequences in the sample, about a quarter are singletons; the top ten hold under 45%. This sample stems from a study of T-cell reconstitution after alpha-beta-depleted transplantation in children. Overall study results and limits: Once a year had passed after transplant, T-cell counts and diversity came mostly from newly produced T cells. Approximately two months post-transplant, alpha-beta T cells reportedly originated from several hundred expanded graft clones.

V dropped 4 bases and J dropped 6 bases, with 12 bases sitting between them. The germline V gene encodes CDR1 MNHEY and CDR2 SVGAGI. The CDR3 has 13 residues. The sequence was collected from a boy under two years old with Wiskott-Aldrich syndrome, due to receive a stem cell transplant. The sample consisted of PBMCs, taken before TCRalphabeta/CD19-depleted stem cell transplant. The V and J genes are TRBV6-5 and TRBJ1-2; TRBD1 might be the D (5 bases). The CDR3 nucleotides are TGTGCCAGCAGTTGGCTTCAGGGTGATGGCTACACCTTC. Amino acid sequence: CASSWLQGDGYTF.